These 4 T cell receptor beta chains came from one sample sequenced in a study of blood T cell repertoires in COVID-19. Using immunoSEQ multiplex PCR, the repertoire was profiled, and TCRdb retains in-frame clones only, with some absent. In the table there are some 130,000 clones, roughly 90% of which are singletons. Sequenced material: peripheral blood. These TCRs come from a man between 65 and 85 years old with active COVID-19.

This clone was detected a few times. This sequence joins TRBV9 and TRBJ1-5; D gene ambiguous. Germline V gene sequence: CDR1 SGDLS, CDR2 YYNGEE. The CDR3 sequence is 13 residues long. V was clipped by 4 bases and J by 5 bases, with 10 bases between them. CDR3 region: CASSTRMDQPQHF. In DNA, the CDR3 is TGTGCCAGCAGCACAAGAATGGATCAGCCCCAGCATTTT.

The V and J genes are TRBV5-1 and TRBJ2-7; D call uncertain. V was pared by 1 base and J by 3 bases, with 17 bases between. From germline, CDR1 is SGHRS and CDR2 YFSETQ. The CDR3 length is 16 residues. The CDR3 protein is CASSLLERSRYYEQYF. CDR3 nucleotides: TGCGCCAGCAGCTTGCTAGAAAGGTCCCGTTACTACGAGCAGTACTTC. The complete variable domain, with remaining parts taken from reference TRBV5-1 and TRBJ2-7, reads KAGVTQTPRYLIKTRGQQVTLSCSPISGHRSVSWYQQTPGQGLQFLFEYFSETQRNKGNFPGRFSGRQFSNSRSEMNVSTLELGDSALYLCASSLLERSRYYEQYFGPGTRLTVT.

The chain has TRBV29-1 and TRBJ2-7, with a tentative D call TRBD2 (5 bases). The CDR3 sequence is 14 residues long. Germline V gene data show CDR1 as SQVTM and CDR2 as ANQGSEA. V was clipped by 5 bases and J by 1 base, with 15 bases between them. The CDR3 loop is CSVSNLANSYEQYF. CDR3 sequence (DNA): TGCAGCGTTTCAAACCTAGCCAATTCCTACGAGCAGTACTTC.

The rearrangement links TRBV5-6 to TRBJ2-2; a weak D match, TRBD2 (5 bases). The V end lost 7 bases, the J end lost 5 bases, and 21 bases lay between the germline ends. The germline CDR1 and CDR2 sequences are SGHDT and YYEEEE. CDR3 length: 16 residues. CDR3 sequence reads: CASHSERARLTGELFF. The DNA of the CDR3 is TGTGCCAGCCATTCGGAGAGGGCGAGGTTGACCGGGGAGCTGTTTTTT.